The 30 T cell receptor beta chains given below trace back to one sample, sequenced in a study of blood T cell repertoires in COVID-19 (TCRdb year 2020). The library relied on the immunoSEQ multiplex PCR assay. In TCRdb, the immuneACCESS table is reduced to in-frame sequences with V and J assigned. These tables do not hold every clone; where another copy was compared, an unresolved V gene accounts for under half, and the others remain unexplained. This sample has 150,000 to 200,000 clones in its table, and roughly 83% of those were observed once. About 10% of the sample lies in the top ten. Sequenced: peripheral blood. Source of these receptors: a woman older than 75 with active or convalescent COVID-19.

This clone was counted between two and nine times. The CDR3 loop is CASRRTGSNTEAFF. In DNA form, the CDR3 reads TGTGCCAGCAGAAGGACAGGGTCGAACACTGAAGCTTTCTTT. The chain employs TRBV6-5 and TRBJ1-1; TRBD1 aligns across 8 bases. The CDR3 covers 14 residues. Trimming removed 6 bases from V and 1 base from J; junction bases left unmatched: 4. Per the germline V gene, CDR1 is MNHEY and CDR2 is SVGAGI.

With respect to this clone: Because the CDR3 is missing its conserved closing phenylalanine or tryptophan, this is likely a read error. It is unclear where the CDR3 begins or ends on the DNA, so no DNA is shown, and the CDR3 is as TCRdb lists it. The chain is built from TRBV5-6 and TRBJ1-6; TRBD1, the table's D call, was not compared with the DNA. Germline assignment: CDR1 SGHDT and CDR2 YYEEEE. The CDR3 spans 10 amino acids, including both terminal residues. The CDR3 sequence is CASSLAGTGT.

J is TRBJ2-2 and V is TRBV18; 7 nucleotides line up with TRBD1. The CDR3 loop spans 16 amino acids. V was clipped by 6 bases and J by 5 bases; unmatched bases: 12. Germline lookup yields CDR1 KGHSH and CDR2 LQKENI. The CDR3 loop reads CASSQGTGERTGELFF. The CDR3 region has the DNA TGTGCCAGCTCCCAAGGTACAGGGGAGAGGACCGGGGAGCTGTTTTTT.

The CDR3 protein is CASRRTSGGNYEQYF. CDR3 DNA: TGTGCCAGCAGGAGGACTAGCGGGGGGAACTACGAGCAGTACTTC. This chain links TRBV7-2 with TRBJ2-7, with TRBD2 matching over 14 bases. Germline loops: CDR1 SGHTA, CDR2 FQGNSA. V dropped 6 bases and J dropped 3; count of bases not matched to a gene: 4. The CDR3 spans 15 residues. The whole variable domain, remainder taken from reference TRBV7-2 and TRBJ2-7, is GAGVSQSPSNKVTEKGKDVELRCDPISGHTALYWYRQSLGQGLEFLIYFQGNSAPDKSGLPSDRFSAERTGGSVSTLTIQRTQQEDSAVYLCASRRTSGGNYEQYFGPGTRLTVT.

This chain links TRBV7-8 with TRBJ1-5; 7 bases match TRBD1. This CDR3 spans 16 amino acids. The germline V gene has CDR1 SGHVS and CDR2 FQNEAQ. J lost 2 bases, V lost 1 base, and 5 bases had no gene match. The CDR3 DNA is TGTGCCAGCAGCTTAGTTGGGACAGTAGGCAATCAGCCCCAGCATTTT. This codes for CASSLVGTVGNQPQHF.

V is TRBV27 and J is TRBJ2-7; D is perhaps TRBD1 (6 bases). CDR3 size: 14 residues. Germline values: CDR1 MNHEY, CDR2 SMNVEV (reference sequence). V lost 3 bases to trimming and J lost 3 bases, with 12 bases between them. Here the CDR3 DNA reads TGTGCCAGCAGTTTGTCCAGGGGATACTACGAGCAGTACTTC. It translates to CASSLSRGYYEQYF.

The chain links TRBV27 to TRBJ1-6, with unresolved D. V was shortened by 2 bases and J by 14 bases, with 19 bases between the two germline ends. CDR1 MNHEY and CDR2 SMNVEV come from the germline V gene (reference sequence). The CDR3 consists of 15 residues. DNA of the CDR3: TGTGCCAGCAGTTTAGAACAGACCCTCAAAAGATCCCTCCACTTT. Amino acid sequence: CASSLEQTLKRSLHF.

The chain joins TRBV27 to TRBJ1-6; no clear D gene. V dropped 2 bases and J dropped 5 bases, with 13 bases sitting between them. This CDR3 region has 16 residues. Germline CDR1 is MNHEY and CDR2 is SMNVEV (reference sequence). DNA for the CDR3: TGTGCCAGCAGTTTAAGGGCAAGCGGGAATAATTCACCCCTCCACTTT. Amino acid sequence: CASSLRASGNNSPLHF.

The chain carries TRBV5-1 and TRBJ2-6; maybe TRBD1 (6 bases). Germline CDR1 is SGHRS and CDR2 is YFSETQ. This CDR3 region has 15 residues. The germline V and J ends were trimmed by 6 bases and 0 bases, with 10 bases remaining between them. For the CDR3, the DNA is TGCGCCAGCAAGAACAGGGCCTCTGGGGCCAACGTCCTGACTTTC. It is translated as CASKNRASGANVLTF.

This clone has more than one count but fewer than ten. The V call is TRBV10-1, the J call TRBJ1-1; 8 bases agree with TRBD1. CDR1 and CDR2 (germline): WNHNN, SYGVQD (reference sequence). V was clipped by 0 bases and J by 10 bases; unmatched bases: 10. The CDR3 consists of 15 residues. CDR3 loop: CASSESGPGGRRAFF. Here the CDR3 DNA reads TGCGCCAGCAGTGAGTCGGGTCCAGGGGGCCGGCGAGCTTTCTTT.

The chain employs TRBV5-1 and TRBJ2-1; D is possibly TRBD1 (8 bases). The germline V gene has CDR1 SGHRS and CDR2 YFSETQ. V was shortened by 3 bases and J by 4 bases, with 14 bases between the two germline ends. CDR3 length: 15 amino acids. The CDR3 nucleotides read TGCGCCAGCAGCTCTACAGGGGGGGAATACAATGAGCAGTTCTTC. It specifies CASSSTGGEYNEQFF. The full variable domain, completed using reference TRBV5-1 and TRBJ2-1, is KAGVTQTPRYLIKTRGQQVTLSCSPISGHRSVSWYQQTPGQGLQFLFEYFSETQRNKGNFPGRFSGRQFSNSRSEMNVSTLELGDSALYLCASSSTGGEYNEQFFGPGTRLTVL.

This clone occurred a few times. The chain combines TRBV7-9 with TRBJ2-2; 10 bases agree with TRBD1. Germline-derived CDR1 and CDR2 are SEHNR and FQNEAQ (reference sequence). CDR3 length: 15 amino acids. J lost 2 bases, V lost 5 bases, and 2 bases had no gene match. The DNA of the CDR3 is TGTGCCAGCAGCCGGGACAGGGGAAACACCGGGGAGCTGTTTTTT. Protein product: CASSRDRGNTGELFF.

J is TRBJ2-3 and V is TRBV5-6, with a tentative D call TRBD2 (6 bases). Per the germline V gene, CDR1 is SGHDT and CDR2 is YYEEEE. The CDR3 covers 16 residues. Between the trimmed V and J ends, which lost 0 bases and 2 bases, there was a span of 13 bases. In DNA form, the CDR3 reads TGTGCCAGCAGCTTGGTGGGGGGTCACTTCACAGATACGCAGTATTTT. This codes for CASSLVGGHFTDTQYF. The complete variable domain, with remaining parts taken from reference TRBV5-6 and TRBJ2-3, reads DAGVTQSPTHLIKTRGQQVTLRCSPKSGHDTVSWYQQALGQGPQFIFQYYEEEERQRGNFPDRFSGHQFPNYSSELNVNALLLGDSALYLCASSLVGGHFTDTQYFGPGTRLTVL.

The chain's CDR3 is CASSYRQEGIYEQYF. CDR3 sequence (DNA): TGTGCCAGCAGCTATCGACAGGAAGGGATCTACGAGCAGTACTTC. V usage is TRBV6-5 and J usage is TRBJ2-7; possibly TRBD1 for D (6 bases). CDR1 and CDR2 (germline): MNHEY, SVGAGI. The length of the CDR3 is 15 residues. V lost 6 bases and J lost 3, with 18 bases in between.

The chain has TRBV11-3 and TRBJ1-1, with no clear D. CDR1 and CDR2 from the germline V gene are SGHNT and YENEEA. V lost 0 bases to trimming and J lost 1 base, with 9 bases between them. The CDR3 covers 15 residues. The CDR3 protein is CASSLDARPNTEAFF. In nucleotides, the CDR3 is TGTGCCAGCAGCTTAGACGCCAGGCCGAACACTGAAGCTTTCTTT.

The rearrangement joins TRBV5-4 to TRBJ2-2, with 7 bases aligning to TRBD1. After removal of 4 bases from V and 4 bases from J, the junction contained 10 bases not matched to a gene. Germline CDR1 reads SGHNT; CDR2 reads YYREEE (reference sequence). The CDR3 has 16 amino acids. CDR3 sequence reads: CASSLGGLGSTGELFF. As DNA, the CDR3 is TGTGCCAGCAGCCTAGGGGGCCTGGGGTCCACCGGGGAGCTGTTTTTT.

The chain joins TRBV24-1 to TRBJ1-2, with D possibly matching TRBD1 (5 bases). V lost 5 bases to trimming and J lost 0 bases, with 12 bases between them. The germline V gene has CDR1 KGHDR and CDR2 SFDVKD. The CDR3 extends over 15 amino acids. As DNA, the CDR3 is TGTGCCACCAGTGGCGGGGCGCAGACTAACTATGGCTACACCTTC. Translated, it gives CATSGGAQTNYGYTF.

The CDR3 region is CASMGTSGGPEGQFF. In DNA form, the CDR3 reads TGTGCCAGTATGGGGACTAGCGGGGGACCGGAGGGGCAGTTCTTC. The gene calls are TRBV19 and TRBJ2-1; TRBD2 matches 14 bases. This CDR3 contains 15 residues. Germline V lookup: CDR1 LNHDA, CDR2 SQIVND (reference sequence). Trimming at V came to 7 bases and at J to 12 bases, leaving 11 bases not matched to a gene.

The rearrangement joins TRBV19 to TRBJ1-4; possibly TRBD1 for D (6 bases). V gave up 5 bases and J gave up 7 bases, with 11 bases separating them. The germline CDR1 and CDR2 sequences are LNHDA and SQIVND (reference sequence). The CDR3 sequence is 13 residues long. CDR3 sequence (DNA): TGTGCCAGTAGTTTTACAGGGTCTGAAAAACTGTTTTTT. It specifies CASSFTGSEKLFF. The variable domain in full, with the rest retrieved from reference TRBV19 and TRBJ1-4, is DGGITQSPKYLFRKEGQNVTLSCEQNLNHDAMYWYRQDPGQGLRLIYYSQIVNDFQKGDIAEGYSVSREKKESFPLTVTSAQKNPTAFYLCASSFTGSEKLFFGSGTQLSVL.

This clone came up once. CDR3 coding DNA: TGTGCCAGCAGCGTAGCAGTTGGGGGCTGGCCCCAGCATTTT. Protein sequence: CASSVAVGGWPQHF. The chain recombines TRBV9 with TRBJ1-5; maybe TRBD1 (6 bases). Trimming removed 0 bases from V and 9 bases from J, with 13 bases in between. This CDR3 region has 14 residues. Germline V gives CDR1 SGDLS, CDR2 YYNGEE.

The CDR3 sequence: CASSQGGVQYF. The CDR3 DNA reads TGTGCCAGCAGCCAAGGGGGGGTCCAGTACTTC. This chain uses TRBV6-2 or TRBV6-3 with TRBJ2-7, with D tentatively TRBD2 (7 bases). From germline, CDR1 is MNHEY and CDR2 SVGEGT. The V end lost 6 bases, the J end lost 10 bases, and 13 bases lay between the germline ends. The CDR3 spans 11 residues.

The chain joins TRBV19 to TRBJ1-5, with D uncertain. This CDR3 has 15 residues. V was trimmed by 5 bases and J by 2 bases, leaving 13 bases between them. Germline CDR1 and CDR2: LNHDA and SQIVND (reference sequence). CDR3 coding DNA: TGTGCCAGTAGTGACGCGGGGTTCGGCAATCAGCCCCAGCATTTT. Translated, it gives CASSDAGFGNQPQHF.

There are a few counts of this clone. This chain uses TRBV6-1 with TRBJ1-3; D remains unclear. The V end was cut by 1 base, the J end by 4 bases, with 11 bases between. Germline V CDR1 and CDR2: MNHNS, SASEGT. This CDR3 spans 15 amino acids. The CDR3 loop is CASSEVSATGNTIYF. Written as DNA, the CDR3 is TGTGCCAGCAGTGAAGTATCAGCGACGGGAAACACCATATATTTT.

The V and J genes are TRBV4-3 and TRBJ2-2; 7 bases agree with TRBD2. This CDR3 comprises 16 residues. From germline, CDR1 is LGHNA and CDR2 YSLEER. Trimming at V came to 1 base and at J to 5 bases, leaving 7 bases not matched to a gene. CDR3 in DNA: TGCGCCAGCAGCCAAGCCTTCCGGGGGGATACCGGGGAGCTGTTTTTT. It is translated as CASSQAFRGDTGELFF.

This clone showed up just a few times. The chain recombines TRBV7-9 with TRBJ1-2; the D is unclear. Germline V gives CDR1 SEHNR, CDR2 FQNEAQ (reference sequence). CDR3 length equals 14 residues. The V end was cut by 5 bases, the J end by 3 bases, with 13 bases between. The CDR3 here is CASSGRWEDYGYTF. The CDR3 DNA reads TGTGCCAGCAGCGGCAGGTGGGAGGACTATGGCTACACCTTC.

The DNA for the CDR3 is TGTGCCAGCAGCTCCGCACCGGGACAGGGGTCTCACGGCTACACCTTC. Translated, it gives CASSSAPGQGSHGYTF. The V call is TRBV7-9, the J call TRBJ1-2; 10 bases line up with TRBD1. The CDR3 is 16 residues long. CDR1 SEHNR and CDR2 FQNEAQ come from the germline V gene (reference sequence). V was clipped by 4 bases and J by 8 bases; unmatched bases: 13.

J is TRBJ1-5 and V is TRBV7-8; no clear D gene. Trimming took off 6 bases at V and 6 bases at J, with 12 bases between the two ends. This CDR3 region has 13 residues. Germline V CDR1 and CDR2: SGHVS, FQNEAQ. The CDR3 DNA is TGTGCCAGCAGTCCCGGAGAAATTCAGCCCCAGCATTTT. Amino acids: CASSPGEIQPQHF.

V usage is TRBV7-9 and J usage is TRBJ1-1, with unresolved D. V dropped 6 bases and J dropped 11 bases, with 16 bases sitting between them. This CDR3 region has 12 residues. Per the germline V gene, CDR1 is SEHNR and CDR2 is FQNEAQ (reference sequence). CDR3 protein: CASSRDGDKAFF. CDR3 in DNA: TGTGCCAGCAGTCGAGACGGCGACAAGGCTTTCTTT.

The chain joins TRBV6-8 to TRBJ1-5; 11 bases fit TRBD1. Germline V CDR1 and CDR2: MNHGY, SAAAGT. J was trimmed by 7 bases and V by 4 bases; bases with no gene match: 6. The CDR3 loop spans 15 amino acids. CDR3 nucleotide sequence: TGTGCCAGCAGTTGCGGACAGGGGGCTCGCCAGCCCCAGCATTTT. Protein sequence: CASSCGQGARQPQHF.

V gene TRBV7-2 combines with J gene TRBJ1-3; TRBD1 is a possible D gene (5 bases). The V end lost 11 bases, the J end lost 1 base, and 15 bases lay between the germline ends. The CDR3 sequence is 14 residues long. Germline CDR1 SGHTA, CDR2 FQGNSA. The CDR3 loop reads CASRRSGSGNTIYF. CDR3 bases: TGTGCCTCTCGGCGTTCAGGGTCTGGAAACACCATATATTTT.